The 10 T cell receptor beta chains in this list originate from one sample, sequenced in a study of T-cell reconstitution after alpha-beta-depleted transplantation in children (dated by TCRdb to the mid-2010s). What the treatment or condition label conveys for this sample: allogeneic hematopoietic cell transplantation with graft depleted of TCRalphabeta T cells and CD19 B cells. Library generation was performed with PCR. Sequenced using an Illumina HiSeq 2500. TCR library preparation used molecular barcoding, with unique molecular identifiers applied to normalize quantification of the TCRbeta repertoire. TCRdb reprocessed the public reads (quality trimming at Q25 with fastp, clone calling with MiXCR) and kept in-frame beta chains. Every CDR3 protein is listed once, alongside the most common genes and DNA of its rows. Within this sample are around 580,000 distinct CDR3 sequences, with over 20% of them counted one time only. Clones ranked in the top ten supply just over 35% of the sample.

The starting material was PBMCs, obtained before TCRalphabeta/CD19-depleted stem cell transplant. The receptors originated from a boy in the first two years of life with Wiskott-Aldrich syndrome, due to receive a stem cell transplant.

The chain employs TRBV29-1 and TRBJ2-1; possibly TRBD2 for D (6 bases). The CDR3 runs 12 residues. Per germline, CDR1 SQVTM and CDR2 ANQGSEA. V was cut by 4 bases and J by 7 bases, with 11 bases left in between. The CDR3 spells CSVGGDRNEQFF. The CDR3 nucleotides are TGCAGCGTTGGGGGGGATCGGAATGAGCAGTTCTTC.

The V call is TRBV3-1, the J call TRBJ2-1; D is unresolved. Germline CDR1 LGHDT, CDR2 YNNKEL (reference sequence). Between the trimmed V and J ends, which lost 0 bases and 5 bases, there was a span of 11 bases. The CDR3 length is 15 residues. CDR3 sequence reads: CASSQDLAPNNEQFF. The CDR3 DNA reads TGTGCCAGCAGCCAAGACTTAGCACCCAACAATGAGCAGTTCTTC.

The chain couples TRBV11-2 to TRBJ2-7, with D perhaps TRBD2 (6 bases). This CDR3 spans 16 amino acids. Trimming took off 1 base at V and 0 bases at J, with 13 bases between the two ends. The V gene's germline CDR1 is SGHAT and CDR2 FQNNGV. CDR3 nucleotide sequence: TGTGCCAGCAGCTTAGGGGCCGGGAGTGTCTCCTACGAGCAGTACTTC. Translated, it gives CASSLGAGSVSYEQYF.

This sequence joins TRBV11-2 and TRBJ2-1; D is uncertain. The germline V gene encodes CDR1 SGHAT and CDR2 FQNNGV. V was cut by 5 bases and J by 14 bases, with 16 bases left in between. The CDR3 extends over 12 amino acids. DNA for the CDR3: TGTGCCAGCAGCCAGACCCTAGGGAAAAAGTTCTTC. This translates into CASSQTLGKKFF.

The chain uses TRBV4-1 and TRBJ1-6; no definite D call. V gave up 3 bases and J gave up 10 bases, with 10 bases separating them. The CDR3 has 13 amino acids. Germline CDR1 MGHRA, CDR2 YSYEKL. The CDR3 DNA sequence: TGCGCCAGCAGCCAGGTGGGGAGGTCACCCCTCCACTTT. Translating gives CASSQVGRSPLHF.

The sample holds a few counts of this clonotype. The chain recombines TRBV6-2 or TRBV6-3 with TRBJ2-1; D remains unclear. This CDR3 comprises 16 residues. Per the germline V gene, CDR1 is MNHEY and CDR2 is SVGEGT. The germline V and J ends were trimmed by 0 bases and 0 bases, with 9 bases remaining between them. The CDR3 is CASSYSWRSSYNEQFF. DNA for the CDR3: TGTGCCAGCAGTTACTCGTGGAGAAGCTCCTACAATGAGCAGTTCTTC.

This chain uses TRBV7-9 with TRBJ1-4, with 7 positions matching TRBD1. The CDR3 has 15 amino acids. Germline loops: CDR1 SEHNR, CDR2 FQNEAQ (reference sequence). The junction had 6 bases not matched to a gene; V was cut back by 1 base and J by 7 bases. This chain's CDR3 is CASSLGSGGGEKLFF. The CDR3 DNA reads as TGTGCCAGCAGCTTAGGCTCAGGGGGTGGTGAAAAACTGTTTTTT.

There are a few counts of this clonotype. The chain links TRBV28 to TRBJ2-3; TRBD1 is a possible D gene (6 bases). V shed 6 bases and J shed 6 bases, with 10 bases lying between them. Germline CDR1 reads MDHEN; CDR2 reads SYDVKM. The CDR3 is 12 residues long. CDR3 loop: CASSYRADTQYF. In nucleotides, the CDR3 is TGTGCCAGCAGCTACAGGGCGGATACGCAGTATTTT.

V usage is TRBV5-1 and J usage is TRBJ2-1; a possible D gene is TRBD2 (6 bases). This CDR3 has 17 residues. Between the trimmed V and J ends, which lost 4 bases and 0 bases, there was a span of 17 bases. Germline V gene data show CDR1 as SGHRS and CDR2 as YFSETQ. The CDR3 nucleotides read TGCGCCAGCAGCCCCTACCCTAGCGATAGCTCCTACAATGAGCAGTTCTTC. Amino acids: CASSPYPSDSSYNEQFF.

V and J are TRBV7-2 and TRBJ1-2; D is possibly TRBD1 (5 bases). This CDR3 is built from 14 residues. CDR1 is SGHTA, CDR2 FQGNSA, per germline. V lost 5 bases to trimming and J lost 5 bases, with 15 bases between them. The CDR3 DNA sequence: TGTGCCAGCAGCCCGGACACGGAGCGGTATGGCTACACCTTC. It translates to CASSPDTERYGYTF. The complete variable domain, with remaining parts taken from reference TRBV7-2 and TRBJ1-2, reads GAGVSQSPSNKVTEKGKDVELRCDPISGHTALYWYRQSLGQGLEFLIYFQGNSAPDKSGLPSDRFSAERTGGSVSTLTIQRTQQEDSAVYLCASSPDTERYGYTFGSGTRLTVV.